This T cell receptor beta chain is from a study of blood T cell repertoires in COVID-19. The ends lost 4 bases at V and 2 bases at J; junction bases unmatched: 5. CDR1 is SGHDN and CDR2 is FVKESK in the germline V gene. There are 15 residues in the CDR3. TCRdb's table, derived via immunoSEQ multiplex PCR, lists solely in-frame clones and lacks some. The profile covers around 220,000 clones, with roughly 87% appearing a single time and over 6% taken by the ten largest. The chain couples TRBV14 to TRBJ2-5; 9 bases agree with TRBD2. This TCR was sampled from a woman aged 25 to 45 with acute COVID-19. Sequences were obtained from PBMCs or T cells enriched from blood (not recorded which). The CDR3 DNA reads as TGTGCCAGCAGCCTTTTTGCGGGGGGGCAAGAGACCCAGTACTTC. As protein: CASSLFAGGQETQYF. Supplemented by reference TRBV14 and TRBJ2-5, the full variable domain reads EAGVTQFPSHSVIEKGQTVTLRCDPISGHDNLYWYRRVMGKEIKFLLHFVKESKQDESGMPNNRFLAERTGGTYSTLKVQPAELEDSGVYFCASSLFAGGQETQYFGPGTRLLVL.